This T cell receptor beta chain was identified during a study of beta chain features in type 1 diabetes. Turning to the study itself: The samples had 85 million to 140 million sorted cells examined in all.

The CDR3 loop spans 15 amino acids. From germline, CDR1 is MNHNY and CDR2 SVGAGI (reference sequence). V shed 8 bases, J shed 9 bases, and the junction held 14 bases outside the gene matches. With regard to this clone: What it recognizes is unknown.

Study conclusions and caveats: The naive, central memory and Treg TCRB repertoires showed an apparent similarity that was greater among patients than among healthy donors. Moderate yet significant TCRB CDR3 shortening was seen in Type 1 diabetes patients in all four CD4+ subsets.

The study reverse transcribed the entire isolated RNA, so it sequenced expressed TCRB transcripts. Average reads for naive, central memory and regulatory T cell samples were about 3.57 million. Sequencing used immunoSEQ multiplex PCR; TCRdb keeps in-frame clones, though not all of them. Of approximately 250,000 clones listed, around 22% are singletons. The sequence derives from a woman in her 30s with type 1 diabetes. The J gene is TRBJ2-1, the V gene TRBV6-6; TRBD2 matches 9 bases. Sample: naive CD4+ T cells from blood. CDR3 nucleotide sequence: TGTGCCAGCTCGGCTACGGCGGGAGGGCCGGTTGAGCAGTTCTTC. Translated, it gives CASSATAGGPVEQFF.